This T cell receptor (beta chain) was retrieved from a study of regulatory T cells in long-lasting Graves disease. Through Arm-PCR of CDR3 regions and iRepertoire HTBI primers, TCR beta libraries were built. A single record per CDR3 protein comes from TCRdb applying MiXCR to the multiplex PCR reads. The table includes 450,000 to 600,000 distinct CDR3 sequences, about 13% detected once. V gave up 5 bases and J gave up 5 bases; unmatched junction bases: 13. The length of the CDR3 is 16 residues. The germline V gene encodes CDR1 LNHDA and CDR2 SQIVND (reference sequence). This clonotype was observed at least ten times. The antigen is unknown. Points from the study as a whole: Investigators studied peripheral blood only, not thyroid tissue.

The time point here: newly diagnosed GD, antithyroid drugs for less than 3 months. PBMC RNA was the source of the TCR library. This sample was also put to use in a study of T cells in Graves' hyperthyroidism and ophthalmopathy. That source notes: The hyperthyroidism patients had all been newly diagnosed, and their disease duration was under 2 months. Their ages ranged from 18 to 65 years.

Material: peripheral blood mononuclear cells (PBMCs), obtained at new diagnosis, from a patient treated with antithyroid drugs. The receptor comes from a man aged 25-40 years with Graves disease. The gene calls are TRBV19 and TRBJ1-1; 8 bases match TRBD1. The CDR3 loop reads CASSARQGTGDTEAFF. DNA of the CDR3: TGTGCCAGTAGTGCGCGACAGGGGACGGGGGATACTGAAGCTTTCTTT.